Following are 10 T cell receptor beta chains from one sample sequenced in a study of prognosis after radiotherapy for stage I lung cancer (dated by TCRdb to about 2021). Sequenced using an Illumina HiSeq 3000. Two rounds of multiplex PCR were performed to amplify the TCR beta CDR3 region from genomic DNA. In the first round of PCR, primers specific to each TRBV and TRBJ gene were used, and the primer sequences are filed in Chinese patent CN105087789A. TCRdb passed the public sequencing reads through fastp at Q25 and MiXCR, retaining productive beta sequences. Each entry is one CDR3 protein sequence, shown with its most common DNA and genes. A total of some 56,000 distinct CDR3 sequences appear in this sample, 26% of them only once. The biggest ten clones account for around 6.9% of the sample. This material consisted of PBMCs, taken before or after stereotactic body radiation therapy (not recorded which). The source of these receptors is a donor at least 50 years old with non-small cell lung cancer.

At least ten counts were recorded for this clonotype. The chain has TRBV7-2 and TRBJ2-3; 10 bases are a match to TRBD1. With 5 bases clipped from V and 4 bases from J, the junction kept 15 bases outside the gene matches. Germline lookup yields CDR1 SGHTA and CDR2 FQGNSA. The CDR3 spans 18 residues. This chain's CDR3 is CASSEQTDRGHGSDTQYF. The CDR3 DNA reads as TGTGCCAGCAGCGAGCAGACCGACAGGGGGCATGGATCAGATACGCAGTATTTT. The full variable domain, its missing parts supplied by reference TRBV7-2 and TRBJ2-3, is GAGVSQSPSNKVTEKGKDVELRCDPISGHTALYWYRQSLGQGLEFLIYFQGNSAPDKSGLPSDRFSAERTGGSVSTLTIQRTQQEDSAVYLCASSEQTDRGHGSDTQYFGPGTRLTVL.

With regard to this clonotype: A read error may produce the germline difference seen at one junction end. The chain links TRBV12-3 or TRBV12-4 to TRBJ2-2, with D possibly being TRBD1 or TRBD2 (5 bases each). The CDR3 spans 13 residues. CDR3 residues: CVSSEFGAGELFF. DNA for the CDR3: TGTGTCAGCAGTGAGTTCGGGGCCGGGGAGCTATTTTTT.

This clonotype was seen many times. CDR3 loop: CASSVGDRAYNEQFF. CDR3 coding DNA: TGTGCCAGCAGCGTAGGGGACAGGGCCTACAATGAGCAGTTCTTC. The V gene is TRBV9, the J gene TRBJ2-1, with 9 positions matching TRBD1. From germline, CDR1 is SGDLS and CDR2 YYNGEE. The V gene end was trimmed by 0 bases and the J gene end by 2 bases; junction bases not matched to a gene: 0. The CDR3 runs to 15 residues.

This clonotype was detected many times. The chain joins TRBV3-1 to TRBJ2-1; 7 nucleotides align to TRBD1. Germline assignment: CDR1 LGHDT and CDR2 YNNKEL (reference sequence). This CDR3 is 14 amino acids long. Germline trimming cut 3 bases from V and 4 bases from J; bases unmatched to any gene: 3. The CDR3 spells CASSHPGQYNEQFF. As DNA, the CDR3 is TGTGCCAGCAGCCACCCGGGACAGTACAATGAGCAGTTCTTC.

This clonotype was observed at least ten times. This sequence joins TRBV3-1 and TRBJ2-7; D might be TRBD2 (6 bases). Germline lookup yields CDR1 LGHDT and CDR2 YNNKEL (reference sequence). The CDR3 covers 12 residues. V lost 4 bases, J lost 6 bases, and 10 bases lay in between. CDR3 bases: TGTGCCAGCAGCCGGACTAAAAGCGAGCAGTACTTC. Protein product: CASSRTKSEQYF.

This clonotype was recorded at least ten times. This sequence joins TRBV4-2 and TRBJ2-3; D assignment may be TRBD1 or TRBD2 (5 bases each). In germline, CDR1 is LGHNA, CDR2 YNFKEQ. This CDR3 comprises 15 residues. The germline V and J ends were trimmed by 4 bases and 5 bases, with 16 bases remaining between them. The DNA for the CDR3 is TGTGCCAGCAGCCCTGGTACCGCTGGGGGAGATACGCAGTATTTT. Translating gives CASSPGTAGGDTQYF.

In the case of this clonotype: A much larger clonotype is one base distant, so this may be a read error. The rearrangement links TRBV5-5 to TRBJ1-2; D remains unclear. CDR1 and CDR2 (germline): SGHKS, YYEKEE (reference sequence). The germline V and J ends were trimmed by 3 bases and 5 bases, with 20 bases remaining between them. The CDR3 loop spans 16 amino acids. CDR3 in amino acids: CASSWRALGCTYGYTF. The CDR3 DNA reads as TGTGCCAGCAGCTGGAGGGCCCTGGGGTGTACTTATGGCTACACCTTC.

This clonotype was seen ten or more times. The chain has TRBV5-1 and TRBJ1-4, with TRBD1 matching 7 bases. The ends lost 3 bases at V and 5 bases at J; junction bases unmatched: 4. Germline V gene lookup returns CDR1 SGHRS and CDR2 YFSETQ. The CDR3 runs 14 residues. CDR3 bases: TGCGCCAGCAGCTGGGGACAGTTAAATGAAAAACTGTTTTTT. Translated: CASSWGQLNEKLFF.

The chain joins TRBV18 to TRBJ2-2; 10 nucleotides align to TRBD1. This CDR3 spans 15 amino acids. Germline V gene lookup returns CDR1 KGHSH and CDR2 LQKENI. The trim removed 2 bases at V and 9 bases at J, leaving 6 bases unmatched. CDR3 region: CASSPSDRGFRELFF. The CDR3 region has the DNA TGTGCCAGCTCACCATCGGACAGGGGGTTCAGGGAGCTGTTTTTT.

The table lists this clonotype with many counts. Here the CDR3 reads CASSLQGDYGYTF. The CDR3 DNA sequence: TGCGCCAGCAGCCTACAGGGAGACTATGGCTACACCTTC. The chain combines TRBV5-1 with TRBJ1-2; weak D call: TRBD1 (6 bases). V lost 4 bases to trimming and J lost 3 bases, with 10 bases between them. CDR3 length: 13 residues. Germline CDR1 is SGHRS and CDR2 is YFSETQ. The full variable domain, with the rest looked up from reference TRBV5-1 and TRBJ1-2, is KAGVTQTPRYLIKTRGQQVTLSCSPISGHRSVSWYQQTPGQGLQFLFEYFSETQRNKGNFPGRFSGRQFSNSRSEMNVSTLELGDSALYLCASSLQGDYGYTFGSGTRLTVV.